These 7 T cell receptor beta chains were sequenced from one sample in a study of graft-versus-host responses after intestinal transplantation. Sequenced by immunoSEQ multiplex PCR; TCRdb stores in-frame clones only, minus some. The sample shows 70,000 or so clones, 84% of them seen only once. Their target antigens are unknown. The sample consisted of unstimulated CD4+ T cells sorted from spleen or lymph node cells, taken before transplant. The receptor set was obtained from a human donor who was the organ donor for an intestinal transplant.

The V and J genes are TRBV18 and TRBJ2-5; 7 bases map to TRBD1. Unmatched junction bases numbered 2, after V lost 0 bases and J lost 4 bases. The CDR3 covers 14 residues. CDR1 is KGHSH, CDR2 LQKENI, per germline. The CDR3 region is CASSPPNRGETQYF. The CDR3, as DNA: TGTGCCAGCTCACCACCGAACAGGGGAGAGACCCAGTACTTC. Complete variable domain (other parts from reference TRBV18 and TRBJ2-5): NAGVMQNPRHLVRRRGQEARLRCSPMKGHSHVYWYRQLPEEGLKFMVYLQKENIIDESGMPKERFSAEFPKEGPSILRIQQVVRGDSAAYFCASSPPNRGETQYFGPGTRLLVL.

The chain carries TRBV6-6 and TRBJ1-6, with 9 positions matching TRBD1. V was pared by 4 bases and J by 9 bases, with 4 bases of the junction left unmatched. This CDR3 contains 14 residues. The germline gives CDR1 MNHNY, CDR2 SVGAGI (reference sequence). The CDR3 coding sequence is TGTGCCAGCAGTTGGGGACAGGGAGGTTCACCCCTCCACTTT. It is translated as CASSWGQGGSPLHF.

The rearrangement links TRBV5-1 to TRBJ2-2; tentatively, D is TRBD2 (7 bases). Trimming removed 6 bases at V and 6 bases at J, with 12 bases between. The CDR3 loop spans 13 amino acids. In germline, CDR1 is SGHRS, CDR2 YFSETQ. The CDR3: CASNEGGPGELFF. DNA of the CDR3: TGCGCCAGCAATGAGGGGGGGCCCGGGGAGCTGTTTTTT.

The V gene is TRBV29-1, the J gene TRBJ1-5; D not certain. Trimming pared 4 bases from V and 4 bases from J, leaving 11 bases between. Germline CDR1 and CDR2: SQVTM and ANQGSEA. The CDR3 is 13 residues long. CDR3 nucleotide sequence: TGCAGCGTTGTTTTGGCCTCTAATCAGCCCCAGCATTTT. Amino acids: CSVVLASNQPQHF.

The CDR3 DNA sequence: TGCGCCAGCAGCTCAGGACAGGGTTTCTACGAGCAGTACGTC. Protein product: CASSSGQGFYEQYV. This chain uses TRBV5-1 with TRBJ2-7; 8 bases are a match to TRBD1. Losses at the gene ends were 3 bases for V and 3 bases for J; bases not matched to a gene: 5. The germline CDR1 and CDR2 sequences are SGHRS and YFSETQ. The CDR3 totals 14 residues.

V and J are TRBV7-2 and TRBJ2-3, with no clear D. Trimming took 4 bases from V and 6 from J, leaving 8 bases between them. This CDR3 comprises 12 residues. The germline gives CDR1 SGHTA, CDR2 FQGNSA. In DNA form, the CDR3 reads TGTGCCAGCAGCTCCAATTTGGATACGCAGTATTTT. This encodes CASSSNLDTQYF. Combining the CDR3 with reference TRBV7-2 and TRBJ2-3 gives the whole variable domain GAGVSQSPSNKVTEKGKDVELRCDPISGHTALYWYRQSLGQGLEFLIYFQGNSAPDKSGLPSDRFSAERTGGSVSTLTIQRTQQEDSAVYLCASSSNLDTQYFGPGTRLTVL.

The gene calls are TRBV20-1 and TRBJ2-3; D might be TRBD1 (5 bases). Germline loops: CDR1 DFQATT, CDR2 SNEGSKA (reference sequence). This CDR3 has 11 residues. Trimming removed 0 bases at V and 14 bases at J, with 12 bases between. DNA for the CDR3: TGCAGTGCTAGAGATGGGGCTAGTCGGTATTTT. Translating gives CSARDGASRYF.